Presented here are 6 T cell receptor beta chains from one specimen sequenced in a study of blood T cell repertoires in COVID-19. Sequenced by immunoSEQ multiplex PCR; TCRdb stores in-frame clones only, minus some. Of roughly 310,000 clones listed, almost 90% were seen once; the top ten hold roughly 2.9%. The sequencing input was peripheral blood. The receptors shown here come from a woman aged 25-40 years with COVID-19, enrolled during active disease.

This chain joins TRBV5-1 and TRBJ1-1; D gene ambiguous. The CDR3 contains 13 residues. Trimming stripped 7 bases from V and 1 base from J, with 11 bases between. CDR1 and CDR2 from the germline V gene are SGHRS and YFSETQ. The CDR3 loop is CASRREANTEAFF. CDR3 DNA: TGCGCCAGCCGCCGTGAGGCGAACACTGAAGCTTTCTTT.

The CDR3 bases are TGTGCCAGCTCACCACAGGGGGCGAATCAGCCCCAGCATTTT. Translation gives CASSPQGANQPQHF. The chain uses TRBV18 and TRBJ1-5; 7 nucleotides agree with TRBD1. The CDR3 length is 14 residues. Germline assignment: CDR1 KGHSH and CDR2 LQKENI. Trimming cost V 1 base and J 4 bases; bases outside gene matches: 1.

CDR3 sequence (DNA): TGTGCCAGCTCACCTACCAGGACTAGGTCCGGGGAGCTGTTTTTT. This translates into CASSPTRTRSGELFF. The chain uses TRBV18 and TRBJ2-2, with 7 bases lining up with TRBD2. J gave up 6 bases and V 3 bases, and 7 bases lay outside the gene matches. From germline, CDR1 is KGHSH and CDR2 LQKENI. The CDR3 spans 15 residues.

This clone showed up just a few times. The chain has TRBV5-4 and TRBJ2-1; 8 bases are shared with TRBD2. Germline loops: CDR1 SGHNT, CDR2 YYREEE (reference sequence). The CDR3 sequence is 16 residues long. Trimming took 0 bases from V and 9 from J; bases not matched to a gene: 11. This CDR3 is CASSLDIPREDSEQFF. In DNA form, the CDR3 reads TGTGCCAGCAGCTTGGATATCCCGCGGGAGGATAGTGAGCAGTTCTTC. The full variable domain, completed using reference TRBV5-4 and TRBJ2-1, is ETGVTQSPTHLIKTRGQQVTLRCSSQSGHNTVSWYQQALGQGPQFIFQYYREEENGRGNFPPRFSGLQFPNYSSELNVNALELDDSALYLCASSLDIPREDSEQFFGPGTRLTVL.

V usage is TRBV7-2 and J usage is TRBJ1-1; a possible D gene is TRBD1 (5 bases). Germline CDR1 is SGHTA and CDR2 is FQGNSA. The CDR3 extends over 15 amino acids. V gave up 6 bases and J gave up 1 base, with 15 bases separating them. CDR3 residues: CASRDMTIRNTEAFF. CDR3 nucleotides: TGTGCCAGCAGGGACATGACAATTCGGAACACTGAAGCTTTCTTT.

The rearrangement joins TRBV13 to TRBJ2-3, with 10 bases fitting TRBD2. From germline, CDR1 is PRHDT and CDR2 FYEKMQ (reference sequence). Unmatched junction bases numbered 13, after V lost 4 bases and J lost 6 bases. The CDR3 length is 17 residues. For the CDR3, the DNA is TGTGCCAGCAGCTCTCAGACTAGCGGGCCGATGGGGGATACGCAGTATTTT. Translating it yields CASSSQTSGPMGDTQYF.